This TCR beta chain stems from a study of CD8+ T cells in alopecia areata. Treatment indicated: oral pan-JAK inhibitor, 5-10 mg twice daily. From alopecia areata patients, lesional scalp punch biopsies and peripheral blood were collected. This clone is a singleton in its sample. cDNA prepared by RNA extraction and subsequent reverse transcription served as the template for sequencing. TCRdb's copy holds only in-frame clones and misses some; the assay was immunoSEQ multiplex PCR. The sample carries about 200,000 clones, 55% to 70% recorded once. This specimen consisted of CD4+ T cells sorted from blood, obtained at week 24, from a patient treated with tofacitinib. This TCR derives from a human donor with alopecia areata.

Here the CDR3 reads CSGGGGADYGYTF. The CDR3 region has the DNA TGCAGCGGCGGAGGAGGGGCGGACTATGGCTACACCTTC. The J gene is TRBJ1-2, the V gene TRBV29-1, with D tentatively TRBD1 (5 bases). Trimming left V 7 bases short and J 3 bases short, with 15 bases between. The CDR3 sequence is 13 residues long. Germline V CDR1 and CDR2: SQVTM, ANQGSEA.